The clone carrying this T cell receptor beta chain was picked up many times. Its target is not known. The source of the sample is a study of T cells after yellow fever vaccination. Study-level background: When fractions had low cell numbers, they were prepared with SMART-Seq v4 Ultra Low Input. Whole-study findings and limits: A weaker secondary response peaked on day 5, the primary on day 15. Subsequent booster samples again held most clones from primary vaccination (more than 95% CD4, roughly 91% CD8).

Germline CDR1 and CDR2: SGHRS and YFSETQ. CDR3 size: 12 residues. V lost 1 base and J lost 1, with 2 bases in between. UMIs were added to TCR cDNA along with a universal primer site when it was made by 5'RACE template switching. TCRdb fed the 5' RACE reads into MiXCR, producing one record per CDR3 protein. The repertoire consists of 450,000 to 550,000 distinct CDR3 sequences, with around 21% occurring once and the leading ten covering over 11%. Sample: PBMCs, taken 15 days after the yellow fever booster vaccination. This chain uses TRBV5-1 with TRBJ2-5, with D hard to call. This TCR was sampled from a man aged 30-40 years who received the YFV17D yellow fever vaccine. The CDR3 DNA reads TGCGCCAGCAGCTTGACCCAAGAGACCCAGTACTTC. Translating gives CASSLTQETQYF.